These T cell receptor beta chains were read from a single sample in a study of T-cell reconstitution after alpha-beta-depleted transplantation in children. TCRdb reprocessed the PCR reads with MiXCR, giving one entry per CDR3 protein. The sample records approximately 390,000 distinct CDR3 sequences, about a tenth being singletons. The specimen comprised PBMCs from the stem cell graft donor, sampled from the stem cell graft. Receptors originate from a human donor who donated a stem cell graft to a child with acute myeloid leukemia. CDR3s include the opening cysteine and the closing phenylalanine or tryptophan. Each record gives: clone size, J gene, D gene, V gene, CDR3 DNA, CDR3 protein. The D gene is left open where the match is weak. Size is stated for part of the rows, as once, few or many counts, or as a class when the clone is expanded.

abundance: NA; j_gene: TRBJ2-1; d_gene: NA; v_gene: TRBV12-3/TRBV12-4; CDR3nt: TGTGCCAGCAGGCCTCTCAGCGGGTTTAATGAGCAGTTCTTC; CDR3aa: CASRPLSGFNEQFF
abundance: few; j_gene: TRBJ2-6; d_gene: NA; v_gene: TRBV5-1; CDR3nt: TGCGCCAGCAGGGCAAGGGCACGGGTTGGGGCCAACGTCCTGACTTTC; CDR3aa: CASRARARVGANVLTF
abundance: NA; j_gene: TRBJ2-5; d_gene: NA; v_gene: TRBV3-1; CDR3nt: TGTGCCAGCAGCCAAGGAGGGGGATGGGAGACCCAGTACTTC; CDR3aa: CASSQGGGWETQYF
abundance: NA; j_gene: TRBJ2-3; d_gene: NA; v_gene: TRBV7-9; CDR3nt: TGTGCCAGCAGCTTAGAGGCTAGCGCGCACACAGATACGCAGTATTTT; CDR3aa: CASSLEASAHTDTQYF
abundance: few; j_gene: TRBJ2-2; d_gene: NA; v_gene: TRBV7-3; CDR3nt: TGTGCCAGCAGCTTAGGGCATAACACCGGGGAGCTGTTTTTT; CDR3aa: CASSLGHNTGELFF
abundance: few; j_gene: TRBJ2-2; d_gene: TRBD2; v_gene: TRBV7-8; CDR3nt: TGTGCCAGCAGCTTAGCGCGCTCTGTGACTAGCGTTACCGGGGAGCTGTTTTTT; CDR3aa: CASSLARSVTSVTGELFF
abundance: few; j_gene: TRBJ2-1; d_gene: TRBD2; v_gene: TRBV6-5; CDR3nt: TGTGCCAGCAGTTACTCTGTGATAGCGGGGAGCGATGAGCAGTTCTTC; CDR3aa: CASSYSVIAGSDEQFF
abundance: many; j_gene: TRBJ1-1; d_gene: NA; v_gene: TRBV29-1; CDR3nt: TGCAGCTTTTCCGGGACGCATTCACTTATGGAAGCTTTCTTT; CDR3aa: CSFSGTHSLMEAFF
abundance: NA; j_gene: TRBJ2-1; d_gene: TRBD2; v_gene: TRBV6-1; CDR3nt: TGTGCCAGCCTGACTAGCGGGAGGGAAAATGAGCAGTTCTTC; CDR3aa: CASLTSGRENEQFF
abundance: many; j_gene: TRBJ2-2; d_gene: NA; v_gene: TRBV6-1; CDR3nt: TGTGCCAGCAGCCCGAGAACGGGACTTCCTAACACCGGGGAGCTGTTTTTT; CDR3aa: CASSPRTGLPNTGELFF
abundance: few; j_gene: TRBJ2-7; d_gene: TRBD2; v_gene: TRBV2; CDR3nt: TGTGCCAGCAGTGAACTAGCGGGAGGGAGCGAGCAGTACTTC; CDR3aa: CASSELAGGSEQYF
abundance: NA; j_gene: TRBJ1-2; d_gene: NA; v_gene: TRBV29-1; CDR3nt: TGCAGCGTTGAGACGGACCGGACCTATGGCTACACCTTC; CDR3aa: CSVETDRTYGYTF
abundance: NA; j_gene: TRBJ2-5; d_gene: NA; v_gene: TRBV20-1; CDR3nt: TGCAGTGCTAGTCGCAGGGTGGAGACCCAGTACTTC; CDR3aa: CSASRRVETQYF
abundance: NA; j_gene: TRBJ2-7; d_gene: NA; v_gene: TRBV7-9; CDR3nt: TGTGCCAGCGGACTGGGGGGGGCACAGTCCGAGCAGTACTTC; CDR3aa: CASGLGGAQSEQYF
abundance: NA; j_gene: TRBJ2-3; d_gene: TRBD1; v_gene: TRBV25-1; CDR3nt: TGTGCCAGCAGCCCCGACAGGGAGTTTACAGATACGCAGTATTTT; CDR3aa: CASSPDREFTDTQYF
abundance: many; j_gene: TRBJ1-6; d_gene: NA; v_gene: TRBV20-1; CDR3nt: TGCAGTGCTAGAATGGTCGGTGGTTCACCCCTCCACTTT; CDR3aa: CSARMVGGSPLHF
abundance: few; j_gene: TRBJ2-3; d_gene: NA; v_gene: TRBV5-1; CDR3nt: TGCGCCAGCAGCTCCGTTGCGGGGAGCCGCACAGATACGCAGTATTTT; CDR3aa: CASSSVAGSRTDTQYF
abundance: few; j_gene: TRBJ2-7; d_gene: TRBD1; v_gene: TRBV13; CDR3nt: TGTGCCAGCAGTTCTCCCCCCGGGACAGACTCCTACGAGCAGTACTTC; CDR3aa: CASSSPPGTDSYEQYF
abundance: NA; j_gene: TRBJ2-1; d_gene: NA; v_gene: TRBV3-1; CDR3nt: TGTGCCAGCAGCCAAGACGTGGGTCGGCACAATGAGCAGTTCTTC; CDR3aa: CASSQDVGRHNEQFF
abundance: few; j_gene: TRBJ2-7; d_gene: NA; v_gene: TRBV7-8; CDR3nt: TGTGCCAGCAGCTTAGGGGGGACTCTCGAGCAGTACTTC; CDR3aa: CASSLGGTLEQYF
abundance: few; j_gene: TRBJ2-3; d_gene: TRBD1; v_gene: TRBV5-1; CDR3nt: TGCGCCAGTACCTCAGGGGGCCGGTGGACAGATACGCAGTATTTT; CDR3aa: CASTSGGRWTDTQYF
abundance: NA; j_gene: TRBJ1-1; d_gene: NA; v_gene: TRBV12-3/TRBV12-4; CDR3nt: TGTGCCAGCAGTTTAGTCCCCGGGAGTTATGAAGCTTTCTTT; CDR3aa: CASSLVPGSYEAFF
abundance: few; j_gene: TRBJ2-3; d_gene: NA; v_gene: TRBV6-2/TRBV6-3; CDR3nt: TGTGCCAGCACCCTGTCCGGCATCACAGATACGCAGTATTTT; CDR3aa: CASTLSGITDTQYF
abundance: NA; j_gene: TRBJ2-5; d_gene: NA; v_gene: TRBV7-6; CDR3nt: TGTGCCAGCAGCTTAGGAGTTGGGGGGGGACACAGTAGACAAGAGACCCAGTACTTC; CDR3aa: CASSLGVGGGHSRQETQYF
abundance: NA; j_gene: TRBJ2-3; d_gene: NA; v_gene: TRBV19; CDR3nt: TGTGCCAGTACCGCCCGGACCACAGATACGCAGTATTTT; CDR3aa: CASTARTTDTQYF
abundance: NA; j_gene: TRBJ1-2; d_gene: NA; v_gene: TRBV5-6; CDR3nt: TGTGCCAGCAGCTTGGGTGGGGTCGGCTACACCTTC; CDR3aa: CASSLGGVGYTF
abundance: many; j_gene: TRBJ2-5; d_gene: TRBD2; v_gene: TRBV29-1; CDR3nt: TGCAGCGTTCCGACTAGCGGGAGGGCAGAGACCCAGTACTTC; CDR3aa: CSVPTSGRAETQYF
abundance: few; j_gene: TRBJ1-5; d_gene: NA; v_gene: TRBV20-1; CDR3nt: TGCAGTGCTTCCGGGACATACAATCAGCCCCAGCATTTT; CDR3aa: CSASGTYNQPQHF
abundance: NA; j_gene: TRBJ1-1; d_gene: NA; v_gene: TRBV18; CDR3nt: TGTGCCAGCTCACCGGACTTTCTACCAAGCGCTGAAGCTTTCTTT; CDR3aa: CASSPDFLPSAEAFF
abundance: few; j_gene: TRBJ2-7; d_gene: TRBD1; v_gene: TRBV6-5; CDR3nt: TGTGCCAGCAGGAAGGACAGGGACGAGCAGTACTTC; CDR3aa: CASRKDRDEQYF
abundance: few; j_gene: TRBJ2-2; d_gene: NA; v_gene: TRBV20-1; CDR3nt: TGCAGTGCAGGGCTACTGGTCACCGGGGAGCTGTTTTTT; CDR3aa: CSAGLLVTGELFF
abundance: few; j_gene: TRBJ2-7; d_gene: TRBD1; v_gene: TRBV20-1; CDR3nt: TGCAGTGCCACCAACCAACAGGGGCGCCTATACGAGCAGTACTTC; CDR3aa: CSATNQQGRLYEQYF
abundance: few; j_gene: TRBJ2-7; d_gene: NA; v_gene: TRBV20-1; CDR3nt: TGCAGTGCTAGTCGGGGTTCCTACGAGCAGTACTTC; CDR3aa: CSASRGSYEQYF
abundance: few; j_gene: TRBJ1-1; d_gene: NA; v_gene: TRBV9; CDR3nt: TGTGCCAGCACCGCCGAAGGGAACACTGAAGCTTTCTTT; CDR3aa: CASTAEGNTEAFF
abundance: NA; j_gene: TRBJ2-7; d_gene: NA; v_gene: TRBV7-2; CDR3nt: TGTGCCAGCAGTTTCACTAGTTCCAAGTACGAGCAGTACTTC; CDR3aa: CASSFTSSKYEQYF
abundance: NA; j_gene: TRBJ2-4; d_gene: TRBD2; v_gene: TRBV20-1; CDR3nt: TGCAGTGCTTCATCTATAGCGGGAGGGCCTAAAGGCATTCAGTACTTC; CDR3aa: CSASSIAGGPKGIQYF
abundance: few; j_gene: TRBJ2-7; d_gene: TRBD2; v_gene: TRBV29-1; CDR3nt: TGCAGCGTTGAGATGACCCCGGGACTAGCAGACTCCTACGAGCAGTACTTC; CDR3aa: CSVEMTPGLADSYEQYF
abundance: NA; j_gene: TRBJ2-1; d_gene: NA; v_gene: TRBV5-1; CDR3nt: TGCGCCAGCGGGGGCCGGAGCTCCTACAATGAGCAGTTCTTC; CDR3aa: CASGGRSSYNEQFF
abundance: once; j_gene: TRBJ2-7; d_gene: NA; v_gene: TRBV6-2/TRBV6-3; CDR3nt: TGTGCCAGCAACCAACTAGGGGATTACTACGAGCAGTACTTC; CDR3aa: CASNQLGDYYEQYF
abundance: few; j_gene: TRBJ1-2; d_gene: TRBD1; v_gene: TRBV10-3; CDR3nt: TGTGCCATCAGGGACAGGGGGTCGGGAAACTATGGCTACACCTTC; CDR3aa: CAIRDRGSGNYGYTF
abundance: NA; j_gene: TRBJ2-5; d_gene: TRBD1; v_gene: TRBV7-2; CDR3nt: TGTGCCAGCAGCAGGGACAGCATCCAAGAGACCCAGTACTTC; CDR3aa: CASSRDSIQETQYF
abundance: few; j_gene: TRBJ2-5; d_gene: NA; v_gene: TRBV7-8; CDR3nt: TGTGCCAGCAGCTTGGGCGATGGTACCCAGTACTTC; CDR3aa: CASSLGDGTQYF
abundance: NA; j_gene: TRBJ2-1; d_gene: TRBD1; v_gene: TRBV27; CDR3nt: TGTGCCAGCAGTTTACGAGGAGGGACAGGGATTCGCGAGCAGTTCTTC; CDR3aa: CASSLRGGTGIREQFF
abundance: NA; j_gene: TRBJ2-2; d_gene: NA; v_gene: TRBV2; CDR3nt: TGTGCCAGCAGGTGGGACGGCCCGAACACCGGGGAGCTGTTTTTT; CDR3aa: CASRWDGPNTGELFF
abundance: few; j_gene: TRBJ2-4; d_gene: NA; v_gene: TRBV5-1; CDR3nt: TGCGCCAGCAGCTTGGGAGGGGCGCCATCACCCCCGTACTTC; CDR3aa: CASSLGGAPSPPYF
abundance: few; j_gene: TRBJ2-2; d_gene: TRBD2; v_gene: TRBV12-3/TRBV12-4; CDR3nt: TGTGCCAGCAGCTTACTAGCGGGAGGGCGCGCCGGGGAGCTGTTTTTT; CDR3aa: CASSLLAGGRAGELFF
abundance: NA; j_gene: TRBJ2-1; d_gene: NA; v_gene: TRBV2; CDR3nt: TGTGCCAGCAGTGAGTCCGGGGGAGACTCCTACAATGAGCAGTTCTTC; CDR3aa: CASSESGGDSYNEQFF
abundance: NA; j_gene: TRBJ1-2; d_gene: TRBD1; v_gene: TRBV12-3/TRBV12-4; CDR3nt: TGTGCCAGCAGTTTTGTATGGACAGGGGCCTACTATGGCTACACCTTC; CDR3aa: CASSFVWTGAYYGYTF
abundance: NA; j_gene: TRBJ1-6; d_gene: TRBD1; v_gene: TRBV10-3; CDR3nt: TGTGCCATCAGTGAGTTGGAGACAGGGGGCGGCAATTCACCCCTCCACTTT; CDR3aa: CAISELETGGGNSPLHF
abundance: many; j_gene: TRBJ2-3; d_gene: NA; v_gene: TRBV5-6; CDR3nt: TGTGCCAGCAGCTGGGACTCAGATACGCAGTATTTT; CDR3aa: CASSWDSDTQYF
abundance: few; j_gene: TRBJ1-4; d_gene: TRBD1; v_gene: TRBV11-2; CDR3nt: TGTGCCAGCAGCCCGACAGGGTTTAATGAAAAACTGTTTTTT; CDR3aa: CASSPTGFNEKLFF
abundance: once; j_gene: TRBJ2-1; d_gene: TRBD2; v_gene: TRBV5-1; CDR3nt: TGCGCCAGCAGCCCGGTGGATAGCGGGGTAGGGGAGCAGTTCTTC; CDR3aa: CASSPVDSGVGEQFF
abundance: few; j_gene: TRBJ2-1; d_gene: NA; v_gene: TRBV5-1; CDR3nt: TGCGCCAGCAGCCCGGGACCGACAAATGAGCAGTTCTTC; CDR3aa: CASSPGPTNEQFF
abundance: many; j_gene: TRBJ2-7; d_gene: TRBD1; v_gene: TRBV25-1; CDR3nt: TGTGCCAGCAGTGCGGGACAGAACGAGCAGTACTTC; CDR3aa: CASSAGQNEQYF
abundance: few; j_gene: TRBJ2-2; d_gene: NA; v_gene: TRBV5-6; CDR3nt: TGTGCCAGCAGCACATCAGGGCTCCCCGGGGAGCTGTTTTTT; CDR3aa: CASSTSGLPGELFF
abundance: NA; j_gene: TRBJ2-2; d_gene: NA; v_gene: TRBV18; CDR3nt: TGTGCCAGCTCGCAGAACACGGGGACCGGGGAGCTGTTTTTT; CDR3aa: CASSQNTGTGELFF